This TCR beta chain was retrieved from a study of cytomegalovirus exposure and HLA in healthy donors. Study-wide results and limits: A list of around 160 TCR beta chains associated with cytomegalovirus was given.

Germline V gene sequence: CDR1 MGHDK, CDR2 SYGVNS. The CDR3 spans 15 residues. The junction had 9 bases not matched to a gene; V was cut back by 4 bases and J by 6 bases. The PCR used 60 Vbeta and 13 Jbeta primers. Here immunoSEQ multiplex PCR was the method, and the copy in TCRdb shows in-frame clones only, minus some. Seen here are roughly 150,000 clones, around 85% observed once, and the top ten hold 1%. In the case of this clone: The antigen is not known.

The source of this sequence is a boy under 10 years old in good health and CMV-seronegative. Material for sequencing was PBMCs. The chain is built from TRBV25-1 and TRBJ2-1; 7 nucleotides line up with TRBD2. The chain's CDR3 is CASSGGLPSSNEQFF. The DNA for the CDR3 is TGTGCCAGCAGTGGGGGACTACCCTCTTCCAATGAGCAGTTCTTC.